This T cell receptor (beta chain) was observed in a study of T cells in Graves' hyperthyroidism and ophthalmopathy (dated by TCRdb to between 2019 and 2020). Broadly, across the study: Peripheral blood samples were taken at initial diagnosis, before any treatment was given. In six Graves' hyperthyroidism patients, the study also compared T-cell repertoires from thyroid tissue with T-cell repertoires from blood. The approximately 95 discovery patients were divided at random into training and test sets in a 7:3 ratio. To identify TCR V-J signatures that set the groups apart, the researchers used a discovery cohort of about a hundred patients, made up of 40 to 45 with Graves' ophthalmopathy and about 59 with stable Graves' hyperthyroidism. TCR Vbeta CDR3 sequencing of 130 to 150 peripheral blood samples (43 ophthalmopathy, about 74 hyperthyroidism and some 17 progressor patients) is reported in the paper. Prospective prediction of ophthalmopathy was tested in an independent validation cohort consisting of 18 to 20 hyperthyroidism patients and around 17 patients who later progressed to ophthalmopathy. After blood sampling, hyperthyroidism patients were treated with methimazole at a starting dose of 30 mg daily, and ophthalmopathy patients were treated with high-dose intravenous methylprednisolone.

Results and caveats for the whole study, not just this receptor: Sample size was not statistically predetermined, and investigators were not blinded to group allocation. During validation, the model predicted progression to ophthalmopathy a median of about 6.3 months ahead of onset, with 70.59% sensitivity and around 73% specificity. A 13 V-J signature model separated ophthalmopathy from stable hyperthyroidism, with approximately 87% sensitivity and about 81% specificity in cross-validation and 80%/75% in testing. Most expanded thyroid clonotypes (frequency above 0.001) were also detected in blood, a finding suggesting that blood repertoires may reflect thyroid immune responses.

Graves' hyperthyroidism was defined as stable when no progression to ophthalmopathy occurred over 18 months of follow-up. Hyperthyroidism patients were aged 18 to 65 years and newly diagnosed, with disease duration of less than 2 months. Patients with uncontrolled infections, other autoimmune diseases, pregnancy or lactation were excluded. Diagnoses relied on clinical symptoms, serum thyroxine and TRAb, thyroid ultrasound and orbital computed tomography. PBMCs were isolated from 8 to 10 ml of fresh peripheral blood by Ficoll-Paque density gradient centrifugation. Total RNA was extracted with Trizol reagent, and quality was checked on an Agilent 2100 Bioanalyzer. This clonotype showed up many times. Its antigen target is currently unknown. Per-base quality was not reported, and no clone a single base away is much larger than it. Trimming removed 5 bases from V and 4 bases from J, leaving 11 bases between the germline ends. The germline V gene yields MNHNS for CDR1 and SASEGT for CDR2. CDR3 length: 13 amino acids, cysteine to phenylalanine. The only DNA kept is the CDR3, 39 bases in frame from the first base.

The TCR beta CDR3 regions were amplified from RNA transcripts. The TCR CDR3 was subjected to a first round of RT-PCR using the HTBI primer set and the Qiagen OneStep RT-PCR kit. Libraries were constructed in a second round of multiplex PCR, after which size selection and purification were performed. The libraries were sequenced on an Illumina HiSeq2000 using paired-end 100 bp reads. Per the authors' processing: Raw data were processed with SOAPnuke, discarding reads with adapters, uncalled bases, mean Phred below 15, or no exact constant-primer or identifier match. High-quality paired reads were merged using COPE v1.2.5, and each unique nucleotide sequence was defined as a clonotype. MiTCR v1.1 was used to align clonotypes to the IMGT TRBV, TRBD and TRBJ reference segments. Analysis was restricted to V-J combinations with a frequency above 0.0001, which covered 98% to 99.2% of repertoires. The TCS score was defined as the ratio of F50 (clonal expansion) to E x V (chaos), calculated using BLOSUM62-based TCRdist between CDR3 peptides within each V-J. Welch's t-statistics and random forest reduced around 520 V-J features to 13, which were used in a naive Bayes classifier (R e1071). Starting from the raw public reads, TCRdb applied fastp trimming at Q25, assembled clones with MiXCR and retained in-frame beta chains. CDR3 protein duplicates are merged, each entry listing the most common genes and DNA. In this record, the V and J calls reflect TCRdb's handling and not the investigators' own analysis. The sample table shows more than 500,000 distinct CDR3 sequences, and approximately 15% are seen once. Of the sample, approximately 15% falls within the top ten clones.

This receptor chain uses TRBV6-1 and TRBJ1-1; TRBD1 is a possible D gene, resting on 5 matching bases. This clonotype originated in a woman in her thirties or forties with Graves' hyperthyroidism. Sequencing input: blood. At the DNA level, the sequence is TGTGCCAGCAGTTCAGGGACGGCCACTGAAGCTTTCTTT. Translation gives CASSSGTATEAFF.